The clone carrying this T cell receptor beta chain occurred many times. The data originate from a study of response to subunit inactivated influenza vaccine. TCRdb re-analysed the RT-PCR reads in MiXCR, keeping a single row per CDR3 protein. The repertoire holds approximately 480,000 distinct CDR3 sequences, with approximately 11% as singletons. With 1 base clipped from V and 4 bases from J, the junction kept 2 bases outside the gene matches. CDR3 size: 14 residues. The specimen was PBMCs from blood, collected more than 35 days after vaccination. This clonotype was obtained from a man in his forties or fifties who received an inactivated influenza vaccine. J is TRBJ1-2 and V is TRBV12-3 or TRBV12-4; 8 bases agree with TRBD1. The CDR3 coding sequence is TGTGCCAGCAGTTTAGTCGGGACAGGCTATGGCTACACCTTC. Translated, it gives CASSLVGTGYGYTF.